These 25 T cell receptor beta chains share one sample of origin, sequenced in a study of T cells after yellow fever vaccination. MiXCR was run by TCRdb on the 5' RACE reads, yielding one entry per CDR3 protein. The repertoire has around 600,000 distinct CDR3 sequences, around an eighth of them found once; the top ten carry more than 13%. Sequencing used PBMCs, obtained on the day of the yellow fever booster vaccination. All receptors come from a man aged 25 to 45 who received the YFV17D yellow fever vaccine.

This clonotype was observed at least ten times. V and J are TRBV7-2 and TRBJ2-7; perhaps D is TRBD1 or TRBD2 (5 bases each). The CDR3 runs to 13 residues. V was clipped by 6 bases and J by 0 bases, with 9 bases between them. Germline V gene data show CDR1 as SGHTA and CDR2 as FQGNSA. CDR3: CASRAGSSYEQYF. CDR3 nucleotide sequence: TGTGCCAGCAGGGCAGGGAGCTCCTACGAGCAGTACTTC. The full variable domain, completed using reference TRBV7-2 and TRBJ2-7, is GAGVSQSPSNKVTEKGKDVELRCDPISGHTALYWYRQSLGQGLEFLIYFQGNSAPDKSGLPSDRFSAERTGGSVSTLTIQRTQQEDSAVYLCASRAGSSYEQYFGPGTRLTVT.

The DNA for the CDR3 is TGCGCCAGCACCACCCACCCCGACGGCTACGAGCAGTACTTC. This sequence encodes CASTTHPDGYEQYF. The chain joins TRBV5-1 to TRBJ2-7; D unclear. The germline V gene has CDR1 SGHRS and CDR2 YFSETQ. The V end lost 6 bases, the J end lost 3 bases, and 16 bases lay between the germline ends. This CDR3 region has 14 residues.

A word on this clonotype: A much larger clone lies a single base off, so this may be a read error. The chain links TRBV7-2 to TRBJ1-5; perhaps TRBD1 as D (6 bases). The CDR3 sequence is 13 residues long. Germline V gene lookup returns CDR1 SGHTA and CDR2 FQGNSA. Trimming stripped 4 bases from V and 7 bases from J, with 11 bases between. CDR3 residues: CASSSQGWQPQHF. As DNA, the CDR3 is TGTGCCAGCAGCTCACAGGGTTGGCAGCCCCAGCATTTT.

This clonotype was counted a few times. The chain combines TRBV20-1 with TRBJ2-2, with no clear D. CDR1 and CDR2 from the germline V gene are DFQATT and SNEGSKA (reference sequence). V was trimmed by 5 bases and J by 6 bases, leaving 10 bases between them. CDR3 size: 12 residues. The CDR3 sequence is CSAHNGPGELFF. For the CDR3, the DNA is TGCAGTGCTCATAATGGGCCCGGGGAGCTGTTTTTT.

The sample holds a few counts of this clonotype. J is TRBJ2-2 and V is TRBV6-5, with 11 bases aligning to TRBD2. Trimming at V came to 2 bases and at J to 1 base, leaving 6 bases not matched to a gene. The CDR3 totals 18 residues. Germline CDR1 is MNHEY and CDR2 is SVGAGI. The CDR3 DNA sequence: TGTGCCAGCAGTTACCGGACTAGCGGGCCCTTGAACACCGGGGAGCTGTTTTTT. It translates to CASSYRTSGPLNTGELFF.

This clonotype was seen only a few times. The chain uses TRBV9 and TRBJ2-3; possible D gene TRBD2, 6 bases. V dropped 2 bases and J dropped 6 bases, with 16 bases sitting between them. The germline CDR1 and CDR2 sequences are SGDLS and YYNGEE. This CDR3 region has 15 residues. The DNA of the CDR3 is TGTGCCAGCAGCGTGGCTAGCGCCAGCCTCGATACGCAGTATTTT. It specifies CASSVASASLDTQYF.

There are a few counts of this clonotype. The chain couples TRBV14 to TRBJ2-5; TRBD1 matches 7 bases. J lost 1 base, V lost 3 bases, and 8 bases had no gene match. Germline CDR1 and CDR2: SGHDN and FVKESK. The CDR3 is 16 residues long. CDR3 loop: CASSHKTGTTQETQYF. CDR3 coding DNA: TGTGCCAGCAGCCACAAGACAGGGACCACCCAAGAGACCCAGTACTTC.

In nucleotides, the CDR3 is TGTGCCAGCAGCTTAGGCGGGACAGGGGGCCAAGAGACCCAGTACTTC. This sequence encodes CASSLGGTGGQETQYF. The chain carries TRBV7-9 and TRBJ2-5; TRBD1 aligns across 11 bases. Germline V CDR1 and CDR2: SEHNR, FQNEAQ (reference sequence). This CDR3 comprises 16 residues. V gave up 1 base and J gave up 1 base; unmatched junction bases: 2.

CDR3 coding DNA: TGTGCCAGCAGCTTGTCGTCTAGCGGGAGATCGAAAAACATTCAGTACTTC. It encodes CASSLSSSGRSKNIQYF. The chain joins TRBV13 to TRBJ2-4; TRBD2 aligns across 10 bases. Germline V gives CDR1 PRHDT, CDR2 FYEKMQ (reference sequence). This CDR3 is built from 17 residues. V was pared by 3 bases and J by 4 bases, with 9 bases of the junction left unmatched.

This clonotype was detected only a few times. The chain is built from TRBV12-3 or TRBV12-4 and TRBJ2-1, with 8 bases identical to TRBD2. Trimming took 5 bases from V and 6 from J; bases not matched to a gene: 15. The CDR3 sequence is 17 residues long. CDR3 bases: TGTGCCAGCAGTCCGAGACTGGTGGCCGGGAGGGGCAATGAGCAGTTCTTC. Translated: CASSPRLVAGRGNEQFF.

The chain links TRBV28 to TRBJ2-5, with no clear D. V was shortened by 6 bases and J by 1 base, with 12 bases between the two germline ends. This CDR3 comprises 14 residues. CDR1 and CDR2 from the germline V gene are MDHEN and SYDVKM. The CDR3: CASSSRPSQETQYF. CDR3 nucleotide sequence: TGTGCCAGCAGCTCCAGACCGAGCCAAGAGACCCAGTACTTC.

This chain links TRBV20-1 with TRBJ2-1; the D gene could be TRBD1 or TRBD2 (5 bases each). With 3 bases removed from V and 6 bases from J, the gap between germline ends came to 21 bases. The CDR3 covers 16 residues. The germline V gene has CDR1 DFQATT and CDR2 SNEGSKA (reference sequence). The CDR3 nucleotides are TGCAGTGCTAGCATGAGGGGTCTAGCCAGAGCCAATGAGCAGTTCTTC. Its protein is CSASMRGLARANEQFF.

The sample holds a few counts of this clonotype. The chain uses TRBV7-9 and TRBJ2-2; the match to TRBD2 covers 12 bases. J was trimmed by 0 bases and V by 6 bases; bases with no gene match: 2. CDR1 and CDR2 (germline): SEHNR, FQNEAQ (reference sequence). This CDR3 contains 16 residues. CDR3 loop: CASRRTSGTNTGELFF. As DNA, the CDR3 is TGTGCCAGCAGACGGACTAGCGGGACGAACACCGGGGAGCTGTTTTTT.

This clonotype came up many times. The rearrangement links TRBV5-1 to TRBJ2-7; a possible D gene is TRBD1 (6 bases). CDR1 is SGHRS, CDR2 YFSETQ, per germline. The CDR3 runs 13 residues. V was clipped by 4 bases and J by 4 bases, with 12 bases between them. CDR3 sequence (DNA): TGCGCCAGCAGCACGGGACAAATTTACGAGCAGTACTTC. This sequence encodes CASSTGQIYEQYF.

This chain's CDR3 is CASSSLNSGSPRAEQYF. The CDR3 DNA reads TGCGCCAGCAGCTCCCTCAACTCCGGGAGCCCCAGAGCGGAGCAGTACTTC. The J gene is TRBJ2-7, the V gene TRBV5-1, with D possibly TRBD2 on 6 matching bases. Germline V gene lookup returns CDR1 SGHRS and CDR2 YFSETQ. The CDR3 loop spans 17 amino acids. V was cut by 3 bases and J by 7 bases, with 26 bases left in between.

This clonotype appeared many times. The CDR3 bases are TGTGCCAGCAGCCAAGAGGTGGGAGGGTACAATGAGCAGTTCTTC. Amino acids: CASSQEVGGYNEQFF. J is TRBJ2-1 and V is TRBV3-1; TRBD2 matches at 7 bases. CDR1 and CDR2 (germline): LGHDT, YNNKEL (reference sequence). This CDR3 has 15 residues. V shed 0 bases, J shed 4 bases, and the junction held 3 bases outside the gene matches.

This chain joins TRBV23-1 and TRBJ2-3; possible D gene TRBD2, 6 bases. TRBV23-1 is given ORF status, its function remaining uncertain. The V end lost 0 bases, the J end lost 4 bases, and 14 bases lay between the germline ends. The CDR3 has 16 residues. The CDR3 spells CASSQSRGGAADTQYF. The CDR3 DNA is TGCGCCAGCAGTCAATCCCGCGGAGGGGCAGCAGATACGCAGTATTTT.

At least ten counts were recorded for this clonotype. The chain employs TRBV6-6 and TRBJ2-3; D is perhaps TRBD2 (6 bases). The CDR3 sequence is 12 residues long. Trimming left V 0 bases short and J 9 bases short, with 7 bases between. Germline loops: CDR1 MNHNY, CDR2 SVGAGI (reference sequence). The CDR3 loop is CASSYSGGTQYF. The CDR3 DNA follows: TGTGCCAGCAGTTACTCGGGGGGAACGCAGTATTTT.

The J gene is TRBJ2-1, the V gene TRBV27, with D possibly being TRBD2 (5 bases). This CDR3 has 11 amino acids. Germline CDR1 is MNHEY and CDR2 is SMNVEV (reference sequence). The CDR3 here is CATNGGNEQFF. For the CDR3, the DNA is TGTGCAACCAACGGAGGAAATGAGCAGTTCTTC.

CDR3 nucleotides: TGTGCCAGCAGCCCCACAGTCCCCGAAGCTTTCTTT. Translated: CASSPTVPEAFF. The chain combines TRBV7-9 with TRBJ1-1; no firm D call. The length of the CDR3 is 12 residues. Germline CDR1 is SEHNR and CDR2 is FQNEAQ (reference sequence). The V end was cut by 5 bases, the J end by 8 bases, with 12 bases between. The whole variable domain, filled in from reference TRBV7-9 and TRBJ1-1, reads DTGVSQNPRHKITKRGQNVTFRCDPISEHNRLYWYRQTLGQGPEFLTYFQNEAQLEKSRLLSDRFSAERPKGSFSTLEIQRTEQGDSAMYLCASSPTVPEAFFGQGTRLTVV.

In its sample, this clonotype was seen a few times. The CDR3 nucleotides are TGTGCCATCAGCGCAGGGTTCGACTACGAGCAGTACTTC. Its protein is CAISAGFDYEQYF. The V call is TRBV10-3, the J call TRBJ2-7; TRBD1 might be the D (5 bases). Trimming removed 6 bases from V and 3 bases from J, with 12 bases in between. CDR1 is ENHRY, CDR2 SYGVKD, per germline. The CDR3 has 13 residues.

The table lists this clonotype with a few counts. The V and J genes are TRBV18 and TRBJ2-7; D uncertain. The germline CDR1 and CDR2 sequences are KGHSH and LQKENI. The length of the CDR3 is 13 residues. Trimming left V 2 bases short and J 3 bases short, with 8 bases between. CDR3 in DNA: TGTGCCAGCTCACCAGGGCCCGACTACGAGCAGTACTTC. Protein: CASSPGPDYEQYF.

This clonotype was counted only a few times. J is TRBJ2-7 and V is TRBV7-2; 8 bases are a match to TRBD1. With V trimmed by 4 bases and J by 1 base, 6 bases remained unmatched. Germline CDR1 and CDR2: SGHTA and FQGNSA. The CDR3 consists of 15 residues. In DNA, the CDR3 is TGTGCCAGCAGCTCACAACAGGGGGGATCCTACGAGCAGTACTTC. Protein sequence: CASSSQQGGSYEQYF.

This chain uses TRBV7-6 with TRBJ2-1, with TRBD1 as a possible D gene (5 bases). CDR3 length equals 14 residues. Germline-derived CDR1 and CDR2 are SGHVS and FNYEAQ. V was cut by 2 bases and J by 7 bases, with 12 bases left in between. This chain's CDR3 is CASSLQGYGNEQFF. CDR3 coding DNA: TGTGCCAGCAGCTTACAGGGTTACGGGAATGAGCAGTTCTTC. Using reference TRBV7-6 and TRBJ2-1 for the parts outside the CDR3, the full variable domain is GAGVSQSPRYKVTKRGQDVALRCDPISGHVSLYWYRQALGQGPEFLTYFNYEAQQDKSGLPNDRFSAERPEGSISTLTIQRTEQRDSAMYRCASSLQGYGNEQFFGPGTRLTVL.

The chain uses TRBV7-9 and TRBJ2-4; D not certain. This CDR3 region has 15 residues. Germline V gene sequence: CDR1 SEHNR, CDR2 FQNEAQ (reference sequence). Trimming stripped 0 bases from V and 12 bases from J, with 18 bases between. The CDR3 sequence is CASSLATGWSNYQYF. The CDR3 coding sequence is TGTGCCAGCAGCTTAGCGACCGGGTGGTCAAACTATCAGTACTTC.